These T cell receptor beta chains were read from a single sample in a study of response to subunit inactivated influenza vaccine. MiXCR was run by TCRdb on the RT-PCR reads, yielding one entry per CDR3 protein. The sample has a few hundred thousand distinct CDR3 sequences, 14% seen once. The sample here was PBMCs from blood, taken 11 to 12 days after vaccination. The receptors were gathered from a man aged 50 or older who received an inactivated influenza vaccine. Each CDR3 is given with its conserved first and last residue. D genes are given only for firm matches. Some rows mark clone size as missing; the rest say once, few, many or name a class of expanded clone.

V gene: TRBV27; D gene: TRBD1; J gene: TRBJ1-1; clone size: few; CDR3 DNA: TGTGCCAGCAGTCCCCGAATGCTACAGGGGTGGGACACTGAAGCTTTCTTT; CDR3 protein: CASSPRMLQGWDTEAFF
V gene: TRBV18; D gene: TRBD2; J gene: TRBJ2-1; clone size: NA; CDR3 DNA: TGTGCCAGCTCACCCCGACTAGCGGGAGACTACAATGAGCAGTTCTTC; CDR3 protein: CASSPRLAGDYNEQFF
V gene: TRBV29-1; D gene: NA; J gene: TRBJ1-5; clone size: many; CDR3 DNA: TGCAGCGTTGAAAACAGGGACCATCAGCCCCAGCATTTT; CDR3 protein: CSVENRDHQPQHF
V gene: TRBV10-3; D gene: NA; J gene: TRBJ2-3; clone size: NA; CDR3 DNA: TGTGCCATCAGTGAGTCTTGGACAGATACGCAGTATTTT; CDR3 protein: CAISESWTDTQYF
V gene: TRBV6-6; D gene: NA; J gene: TRBJ1-2; clone size: many; CDR3 DNA: TGTGCCAGCAGTTACTCCCCACAGGCGGGCTATGGCTACACCTTC; CDR3 protein: CASSYSPQAGYGYTF
V gene: TRBV5-5; D gene: TRBD2; J gene: TRBJ2-2; clone size: NA; CDR3 DNA: TGTGCCAGCAGCTTGAACATAGCGGGATCGGACACCGGGGAGCTGTTTTTT; CDR3 protein: CASSLNIAGSDTGELFF
V gene: TRBV2; D gene: NA; J gene: TRBJ1-2; clone size: few; CDR3 DNA: TGTGCCAGCAGTGATATGGGATGGAATGGCTACACCTTC; CDR3 protein: CASSDMGWNGYTF
V gene: TRBV25-1; D gene: NA; J gene: TRBJ2-2; clone size: NA; CDR3 DNA: TGTGCCAGCAGTCGGCAGGGGGGGGGAGACACCGGGGAGCTGTTTTTT; CDR3 protein: CASSRQGGGDTGELFF
V gene: TRBV3-1; D gene: NA; J gene: TRBJ1-1; clone size: NA; CDR3 DNA: TGTGCCAGCAGCCGCGCTGGGATGAACACTGAAGCTTTCTTT; CDR3 protein: CASSRAGMNTEAFF
V gene: TRBV7-2; D gene: TRBD2; J gene: TRBJ2-5; clone size: few; CDR3 DNA: TGTGCCAGCACGGCGGGGGGCCTCCAAGAGACCCAGTACTTC; CDR3 protein: CASTAGGLQETQYF
V gene: TRBV12-3/TRBV12-4; D gene: TRBD1; J gene: TRBJ1-2; clone size: few; CDR3 DNA: TGTGCCAGCAGAAGGACAGGGGACTATGGCTACACCTTC; CDR3 protein: CASRRTGDYGYTF
V gene: TRBV2; D gene: NA; J gene: TRBJ2-3; clone size: few; CDR3 DNA: TGTGCCAGCACACAGCGAGATACGCAGTATTTT; CDR3 protein: CASTQRDTQYF
V gene: TRBV4-3; D gene: NA; J gene: TRBJ1-3; clone size: few; CDR3 DNA: TGCGCCAGCAGCCAATGGACGTCTGGAAACACCATATATTTT; CDR3 protein: CASSQWTSGNTIYF
V gene: TRBV5-1; D gene: NA; J gene: TRBJ2-5; clone size: many; CDR3 DNA: TGCGCCAGCAGCTTGTTGGCAGGGGAAGGCGAGACCCAGTACTTC; CDR3 protein: CASSLLAGEGETQYF
V gene: TRBV15; D gene: NA; J gene: TRBJ1-4; clone size: NA; CDR3 DNA: TGTGCCACCAGCAGAGATCTCAATGGAAAACTGTTTTTT; CDR3 protein: CATSRDLNGKLFF
V gene: TRBV4-2; D gene: NA; J gene: TRBJ2-7; clone size: many; CDR3 DNA: TGTGCCAGCAGCCAAGAGAGGGGGAGTGCGTACGAGCAGTACTTC; CDR3 protein: CASSQERGSAYEQYF
V gene: TRBV28; D gene: NA; J gene: TRBJ2-5; clone size: many; CDR3 DNA: TGTGCCAGCAGTTCCGGGGCCCAAGAGACCCAGTACTTC; CDR3 protein: CASSSGAQETQYF
V gene: TRBV5-1; D gene: NA; J gene: TRBJ1-2; clone size: few; CDR3 DNA: TGCGCCAGCAGCTTGGCCGGACAGATCTATGGCTACACCTTC; CDR3 protein: CASSLAGQIYGYTF
V gene: TRBV9; D gene: NA; J gene: TRBJ1-2; clone size: NA; CDR3 DNA: TGTGCCAGCAGCGCAAGGACCCTGCCCGGTGGCTACACCTTC; CDR3 protein: CASSARTLPGGYTF
V gene: TRBV27; D gene: NA; J gene: TRBJ2-7; clone size: NA; CDR3 DNA: TGTGCCAGCAGCCTTGGGGGCGGGAGAACCTACGAGCAGTACTTC; CDR3 protein: CASSLGGGRTYEQYF
V gene: TRBV12-3/TRBV12-4; D gene: NA; J gene: TRBJ1-4; clone size: few; CDR3 DNA: TGTGCCAGCAGTGCAGGGTTTGAAAAACTGTTTTTT; CDR3 protein: CASSAGFEKLFF
V gene: TRBV18; D gene: TRBD1; J gene: TRBJ2-5; clone size: NA; CDR3 DNA: TGTGCCAGCTCACTTCTTTGGACAGGCAATCAAGAGACCCAGTACTTC; CDR3 protein: CASSLLWTGNQETQYF
V gene: TRBV12-3/TRBV12-4; D gene: NA; J gene: TRBJ1-1; clone size: few; CDR3 DNA: TGTGCCAGCACCAAGACACAGAACACTGAAGCTTTCTTT; CDR3 protein: CASTKTQNTEAFF
V gene: TRBV10-2; D gene: NA; J gene: TRBJ2-7; clone size: once; CDR3 DNA: TGCGCCAGCAGTGAGTCCCGAGGGATCGAGCAGTACTTC; CDR3 protein: CASSESRGIEQYF
V gene: TRBV10-2; D gene: NA; J gene: TRBJ2-7; clone size: few; CDR3 DNA: TGCGCCAGCAGTGAGTTGGTTCTCGAGCAGTACTTC; CDR3 protein: CASSELVLEQYF
V gene: TRBV6-2/TRBV6-3; D gene: TRBD1; J gene: TRBJ2-3; clone size: NA; CDR3 DNA: TGTGCCAGCAGTTATCCCGGACAGGGAGATACGCAGTATTTT; CDR3 protein: CASSYPGQGDTQYF
V gene: TRBV12-3/TRBV12-4; D gene: NA; J gene: TRBJ1-1; clone size: few; CDR3 DNA: TGTGCCAGCACACTCCGGGGACTAGCTGAAGCTTTCTTT; CDR3 protein: CASTLRGLAEAFF
V gene: TRBV20-1; D gene: NA; J gene: TRBJ2-1; clone size: many; CDR3 DNA: TGCAGTGCTAGAGATCCCTCCGGGACTCGCCGCTACAATGAGCAGTTCTTC; CDR3 protein: CSARDPSGTRRYNEQFF
V gene: TRBV7-2; D gene: NA; J gene: TRBJ1-5; clone size: NA; CDR3 DNA: TGTGCCAGCAGCTTAGTAGTCACAGGGAATCAGCCCCAGCATTTT; CDR3 protein: CASSLVVTGNQPQHF
V gene: TRBV6-1; D gene: TRBD1; J gene: TRBJ1-2; clone size: NA; CDR3 DNA: TGTGCCAGCAGTCAAGGGAGACAGGGGGGAACTATTAACTATGGCTACACCTTC; CDR3 protein: CASSQGRQGGTINYGYTF
V gene: TRBV5-1; D gene: TRBD1; J gene: TRBJ2-5; clone size: NA; CDR3 DNA: TGCGCCAGCAGCTTGGGACAGGGATCAGAGACCCAGTACTTC; CDR3 protein: CASSLGQGSETQYF
V gene: TRBV25-1; D gene: TRBD2; J gene: TRBJ2-1; clone size: few; CDR3 DNA: TGTGCCAGCAGTTCTTATAGCGGGGGGCATAATGAGCAGTTCTTC; CDR3 protein: CASSSYSGGHNEQFF
V gene: TRBV25-1; D gene: NA; J gene: TRBJ1-1; clone size: NA; CDR3 DNA: TGTGCCAGCAGATTCGGGACGAACACTGAAGCTTTCTTT; CDR3 protein: CASRFGTNTEAFF
V gene: TRBV7-9; D gene: TRBD2; J gene: TRBJ2-1; clone size: NA; CDR3 DNA: TGTGCCAGCAGGATAGCGGGGGGCTCCTACAATGAGCAGTTCTTC; CDR3 protein: CASRIAGGSYNEQFF
V gene: TRBV24-1; D gene: NA; J gene: TRBJ2-1; clone size: NA; CDR3 DNA: TGTGCCACCAGTGATTTAGGAGGGAAAGGGAATGAGCAGTTCTTC; CDR3 protein: CATSDLGGKGNEQFF
V gene: TRBV7-9; D gene: NA; J gene: TRBJ2-2; clone size: many; CDR3 DNA: TGTGCCAGCAGCTTAGTTATTGGCACCGGGGAGCTGTTTTTT; CDR3 protein: CASSLVIGTGELFF
V gene: TRBV11-1; D gene: NA; J gene: TRBJ2-5; clone size: few; CDR3 DNA: TGTGCCAGCAGCTTAGCAGTTAGAAGGACCCAGTACTTC; CDR3 protein: CASSLAVRRTQYF
V gene: TRBV5-1; D gene: NA; J gene: TRBJ1-3; clone size: few; CDR3 DNA: TGCGCCAGCAGCACTAACGGACAGTCTGGAAACACCATATATTTT; CDR3 protein: CASSTNGQSGNTIYF
V gene: TRBV29-1; D gene: TRBD1; J gene: TRBJ2-3; clone size: many; CDR3 DNA: TGCAGCGTCGCTGGACAGGGGGCACGATTGGATACGCAGTATTTT; CDR3 protein: CSVAGQGARLDTQYF
V gene: TRBV4-1; D gene: NA; J gene: TRBJ2-7; clone size: NA; CDR3 DNA: TGCGCCAGCAGCCAAGATCACCCGGGATACGAGCAGTACTTC; CDR3 protein: CASSQDHPGYEQYF
V gene: TRBV15; D gene: TRBD1; J gene: TRBJ2-7; clone size: few; CDR3 DNA: TGTGCCACCAGCAGACCCAGGAGAGGGGGCGCGTACGAGCAGTACTTC; CDR3 protein: CATSRPRRGGAYEQYF